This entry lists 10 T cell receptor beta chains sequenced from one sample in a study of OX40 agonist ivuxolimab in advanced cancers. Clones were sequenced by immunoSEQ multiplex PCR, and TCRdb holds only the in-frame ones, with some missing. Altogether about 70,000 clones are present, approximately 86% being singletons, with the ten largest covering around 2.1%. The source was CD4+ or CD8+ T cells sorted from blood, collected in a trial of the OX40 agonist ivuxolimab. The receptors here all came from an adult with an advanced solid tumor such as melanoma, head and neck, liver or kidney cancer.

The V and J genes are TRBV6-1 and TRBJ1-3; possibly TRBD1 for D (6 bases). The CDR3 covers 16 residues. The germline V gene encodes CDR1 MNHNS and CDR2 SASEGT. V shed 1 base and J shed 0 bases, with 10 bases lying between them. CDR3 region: CASSEVVGGSGNTIYF. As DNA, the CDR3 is TGTGCCAGCAGTGAAGTAGTAGGGGGCTCTGGAAACACCATATATTTT.

The CDR3 DNA is TGTGCCAGCAGTGAAGTCGGGTTGGAGGGTCAGCCCCAGCATTTT. It is translated as CASSEVGLEGQPQHF. The genes are TRBV6-1 and TRBJ1-5, with no clear D. The CDR3 is 15 amino acids. Germline V lookup: CDR1 MNHNS, CDR2 SASEGT. Trimming took 1 base from V and 6 from J, leaving 13 bases between them.

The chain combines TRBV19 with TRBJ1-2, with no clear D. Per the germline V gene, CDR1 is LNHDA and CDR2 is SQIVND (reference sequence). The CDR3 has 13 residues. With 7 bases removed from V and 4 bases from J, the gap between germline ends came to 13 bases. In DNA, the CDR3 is TGTGCCAGTAACCCAAAAGGCCCCTATGGCTACACCTTC. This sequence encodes CASNPKGPYGYTF.

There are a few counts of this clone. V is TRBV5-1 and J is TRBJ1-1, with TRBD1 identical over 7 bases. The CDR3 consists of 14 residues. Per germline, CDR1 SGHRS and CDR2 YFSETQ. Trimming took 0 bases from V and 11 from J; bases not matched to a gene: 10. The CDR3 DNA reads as TGCGCCAGCAGCTTGGTGGCGTCAGGGGGATTTGCTTTCTTT. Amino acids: CASSLVASGGFAFF.

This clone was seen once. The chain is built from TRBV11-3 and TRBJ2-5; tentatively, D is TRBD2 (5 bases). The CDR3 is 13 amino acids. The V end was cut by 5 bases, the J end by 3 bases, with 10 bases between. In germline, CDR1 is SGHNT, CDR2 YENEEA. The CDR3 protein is CASSPDGKETQYF. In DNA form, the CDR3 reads TGTGCCAGCAGCCCGGACGGGAAAGAGACCCAGTACTTC.

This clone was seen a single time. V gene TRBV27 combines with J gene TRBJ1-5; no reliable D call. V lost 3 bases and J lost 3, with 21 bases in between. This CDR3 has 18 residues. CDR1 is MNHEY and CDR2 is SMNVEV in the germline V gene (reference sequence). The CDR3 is CASSLKSPGGIDNQPQHF. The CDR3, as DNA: TGTGCCAGCAGTTTGAAGAGCCCCGGCGGGATCGACAATCAGCCCCAGCATTTT.

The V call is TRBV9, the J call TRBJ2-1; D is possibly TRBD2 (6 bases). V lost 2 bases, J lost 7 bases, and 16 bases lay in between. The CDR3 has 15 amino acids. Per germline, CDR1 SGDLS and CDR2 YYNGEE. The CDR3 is CASSVQLGGVNEQFF. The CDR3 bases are TGTGCCAGCAGCGTTCAGTTGGGGGGTGTGAATGAGCAGTTCTTC. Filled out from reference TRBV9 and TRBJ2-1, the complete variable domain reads DSGVTQTPKHLITATGQRVTLRCSPRSGDLSVYWYQQSLDQGLQFLIQYYNGEERAKGNILERFSAQQFPDLHSELNLSSLELGDSALYFCASSVQLGGVNEQFFGPGTRLTVL.

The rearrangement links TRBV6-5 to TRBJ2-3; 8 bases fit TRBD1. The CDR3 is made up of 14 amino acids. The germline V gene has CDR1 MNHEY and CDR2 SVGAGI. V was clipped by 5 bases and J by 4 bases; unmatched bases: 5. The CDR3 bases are TGTGCCAGCAGTCAAAGGACAGGGCCAGATACGCAGTATTTT. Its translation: CASSQRTGPDTQYF.

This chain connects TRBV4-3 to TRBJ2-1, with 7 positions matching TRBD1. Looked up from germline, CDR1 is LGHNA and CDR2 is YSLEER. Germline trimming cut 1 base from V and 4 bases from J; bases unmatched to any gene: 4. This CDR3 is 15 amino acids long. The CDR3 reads CASSQAQGTYNEQFF. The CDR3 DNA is TGCGCCAGCAGCCAAGCACAGGGGACGTACAATGAGCAGTTCTTC.

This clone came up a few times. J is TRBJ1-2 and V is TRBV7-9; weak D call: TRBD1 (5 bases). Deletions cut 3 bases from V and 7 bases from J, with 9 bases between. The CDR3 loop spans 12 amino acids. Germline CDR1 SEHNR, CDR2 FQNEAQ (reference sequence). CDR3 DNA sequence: TGTGCCAGCAGCTTGACAGTTGGTGGCTACACCTTC. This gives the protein CASSLTVGGYTF.